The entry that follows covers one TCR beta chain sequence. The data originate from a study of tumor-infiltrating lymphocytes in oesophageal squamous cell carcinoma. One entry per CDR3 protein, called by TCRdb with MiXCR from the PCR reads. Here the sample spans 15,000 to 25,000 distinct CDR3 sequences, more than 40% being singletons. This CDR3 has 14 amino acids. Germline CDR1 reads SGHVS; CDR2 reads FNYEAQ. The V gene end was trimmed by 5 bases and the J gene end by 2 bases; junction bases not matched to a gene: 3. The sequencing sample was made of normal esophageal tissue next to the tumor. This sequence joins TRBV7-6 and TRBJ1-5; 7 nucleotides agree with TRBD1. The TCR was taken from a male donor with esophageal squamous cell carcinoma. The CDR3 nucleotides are TGTGCCAGCAGCAGTACAGGGGGCAATCAGCCCCAGCATTTT. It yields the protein CASSSTGGNQPQHF.